These 9 T cell receptor beta chains were sequenced from one sample in a study of blood T cell repertoires in COVID-19. This table comes from immunoSEQ multiplex PCR, and its TCRdb copy is limited to in-frame clones, with some not included. The table includes roughly 200,000 clones, 86% detected once. Material: PBMCs or T cells enriched from blood (not recorded which). Receptor source: a woman aged 25 to 39 who had been exposed to COVID-19.

The V and J genes are TRBV2 and TRBJ1-2; D uncertain. V was cut by 4 bases and J by 5 bases, with 11 bases left in between. The CDR3 loop spans 13 amino acids. CDR1 SNHLY and CDR2 FYNNEI come from the germline V gene. DNA for the CDR3: TGTGCCAGCAGTGTCGAGGGCGAATATGGCTACACCTTC. Protein sequence: CASSVEGEYGYTF. Complete variable domain (other parts from reference TRBV2 and TRBJ1-2): EPEVTQTPSHQVTQMGQEVILRCVPISNHLYFYWYRQILGQKVEFLVSFYNNEISEKSEIFDDQFSVERPDGSNFTLKIRSTKLEDSAMYFCASSVEGEYGYTFGSGTRLTVV.

The V call is TRBV5-1, the J call TRBJ2-3; D possibly corresponds to TRBD1 (5 bases). Per the germline V gene, CDR1 is SGHRS and CDR2 is YFSETQ. Trimming left V 6 bases short and J 10 bases short, with 12 bases between. CDR3 length: 11 amino acids. The CDR3 DNA follows: TGCGCCAGCACCGACCTGGGGCCGCAGTATTTT. It encodes CASTDLGPQYF.

V and J are TRBV29-1 and TRBJ1-1; D is uncertain. The CDR3 loop spans 13 amino acids. CDR1 is SQVTM, CDR2 ANQGSEA, per germline. Trimming took 3 bases from V and 6 from J, leaving 14 bases between them. Written as DNA, the CDR3 is TGCAGCGTTGACAGGCCCTTGGGTGCTGAAGCTTTCTTT. Protein: CSVDRPLGAEAFF.

The rearrangement links TRBV4-1 to TRBJ2-7, with D hard to call. The V end lost 1 base, the J end lost 4 bases, and 14 bases lay between the germline ends. The CDR3 contains 15 residues. Germline V gives CDR1 MGHRA, CDR2 YSYEKL. CDR3 residues: CASSQARGALYEQYF. CDR3 bases: TGCGCCAGCAGCCAAGCTCGAGGTGCCCTGTACGAGCAGTACTTC.

The chain links TRBV29-1 to TRBJ1-5, with unresolved D. The CDR3 is 13 amino acids. Per the germline V gene, CDR1 is SQVTM and CDR2 is ANQGSEA. V was pared by 3 bases and J by 6 bases, with 12 bases between. CDR3 coding DNA: TGCAGCGTTGAGGAGCAGTCGGGTCAGCCCCAGCATTTT. Amino acid sequence: CSVEEQSGQPQHF.

The V and J genes are TRBV19 and TRBJ1-5; 8 positions match TRBD1. Unmatched junction bases numbered 7, after V lost 3 bases and J lost 0 bases. This CDR3 is built from 17 residues. Germline V lookup: CDR1 LNHDA, CDR2 SQIVND (reference sequence). CDR3 sequence: CASSIGTGSYSNQPQHF. CDR3 coding DNA: TGTGCCAGTAGTATCGGGACAGGTAGTTATAGCAATCAGCCCCAGCATTTT.

The rearrangement joins TRBV24-1 to TRBJ1-2; D may be TRBD1 (6 bases). V lost 7 bases, J lost 2 bases, and 13 bases lay in between. Germline V gives CDR1 KGHDR, CDR2 SFDVKD. This CDR3 has 14 amino acids. The CDR3 loop reads CATSHTGLNYGYTF. CDR3 in DNA: TGTGCCACCAGCCATACAGGGTTGAACTATGGCTACACCTTC.

The chain links TRBV6-2 or TRBV6-3 to TRBJ2-1, with TRBD1 as a possible D gene (5 bases). Trimming took 1 base from V and 9 from J, leaving 10 bases between them. The CDR3 has 13 amino acids. Germline V gives CDR1 MNHEY, CDR2 SVGEGT. CDR3 nucleotide sequence: TGTGCCAGCAGTTACTGGCAGGGCACTGAGCAGTTCTTC. Its translation: CASSYWQGTEQFF.

Only one count was recorded for this clone. The chain combines TRBV5-1 with TRBJ2-1; D is perhaps TRBD1 (5 bases). The length of the CDR3 is 14 residues. V was clipped by 0 bases and J by 7 bases, with 11 bases between them. CDR1 is SGHRS, CDR2 YFSETQ, per germline. CDR3 region: CASSLVSGRNEQFF. In DNA, the CDR3 is TGCGCCAGCAGCTTGGTTTCAGGGCGGAATGAGCAGTTCTTC.